The 5 T cell receptor beta chains reported below all come from one sample, sequenced in a study of early stage breast cancer tumors. Sequenced by immunoSEQ multiplex PCR; TCRdb stores in-frame clones only, minus some. The sample has about 38,000 clones; over 65% are singletons. The sequenced sample was blood. Every receptor here comes from a person aged 55 to 70 with breast cancer.

The chain recombines TRBV5-4 with TRBJ1-2; 9 bases match TRBD1. The germline gives CDR1 SGHNT, CDR2 YYREEE (reference sequence). The J segment lost 3 bases and the V segment lost 5 bases, leaving 8 bases of the junction unmatched. The CDR3 is 15 residues long. CDR3 region: CASSPSTGGYYGYTF. CDR3 nucleotide sequence: TGTGCCAGCAGTCCTTCCACAGGGGGCTACTATGGCTACACCTTC. The full variable domain, completed using reference TRBV5-4 and TRBJ1-2, is ETGVTQSPTHLIKTRGQQVTLRCSSQSGHNTVSWYQQALGQGPQFIFQYYREEENGRGNFPPRFSGLQFPNYSSELNVNALELDDSALYLCASSPSTGGYYGYTFGSGTRLTVV.

This clone was seen a handful of times. CDR3 in DNA: TGTGCCAGCAGTTCCCCCTCAGGGACCTGGGGACAGCCCCAGCATTTT. Protein sequence: CASSSPSGTWGQPQHF. V is TRBV28 and J is TRBJ1-5; tentatively, D is TRBD1 (5 bases). Trimming stripped 4 bases from V and 7 bases from J, with 20 bases between. The V gene's germline CDR1 is MDHEN and CDR2 SYDVKM. CDR3 size: 16 residues.

About this clone itself: At one end the junction does not follow the germline gene, possibly because of a read error. The chain recombines TRBV30 with TRBJ2-7, with 8 bases matching TRBD1. Germline lookup yields CDR1 GTSNPN and CDR2 SVGIG (reference sequence). The CDR3 sequence is 15 residues long. CDR3 in amino acids: CAWRAGTGLSCEQYF. DNA of the CDR3: TGTGCCTGGAGGGCCGGGACAGGACTTTCCTGCGAGCAGTACTTC. Full variable domain (remainder filled in from reference TRBV30 and TRBJ2-7): SQTIHQWPATLVQPVGSPLSLECTVEGTSNPNLYWYRQAAGRGLQLLFYSVGIGQISSEVPQNLSASRPQDRQFILSSKKLLLSDSGFYLCAWRAGTGLSCEQYFGPGTRLTVT.

This chain links TRBV6-1 with TRBJ1-1; D gene uncertain. CDR1 MNHNS and CDR2 SASEGT come from the germline V gene. Between the trimmed V and J ends, which lost 4 bases and 4 bases, there was a span of 13 bases. The CDR3 contains 14 residues. Here the CDR3 reads CASSARREGTEAFF. CDR3 nucleotides: TGTGCCAGCAGTGCTCGTCGGGAGGGCACTGAAGCTTTCTTT.

This clone appeared a few times. This chain connects TRBV27 to TRBJ1-1; TRBD1 aligns across 7 bases. This CDR3 region has 14 residues. V was pared by 5 bases and J by 3 bases, with 6 bases of the junction left unmatched. Germline CDR1 and CDR2: MNHEY and SMNVEV (reference sequence). The CDR3 DNA reads TGTGCCAGCAGTAAACAGGGGTGGGACACTGAAGCTTTCTTT. Protein sequence: CASSKQGWDTEAFF.